Here is one T cell receptor (beta chain) with its context. No antigen is known for it. Using its own MiXCR run on the RT-PCR reads, TCRdb lists one record per CDR3 protein. This sample carries about 580,000 distinct CDR3 sequences, less than 15% of them seen once, and the ten largest clones take 8.5% to 14%. This sample was included in a study of response to subunit inactivated influenza vaccine. Study-level points and caveats: T cells newly recruited by each seasonal influenza vaccination are few, the authors suggested.

This CDR3 comprises 16 residues. Germline assignment: CDR1 MNHEY and CDR2 SVGEGT. V trimming: 2 bases; J trimming: 4 bases; junction bases outside the gene matches: 5. The rearrangement uses TRBV6-2 or TRBV6-3 and TRBJ2-2; 9 bases agree with TRBD2. The material sequenced was PBMCs from blood, taken 11 to 12 days after vaccination. This clonotype was sampled from a man in his fifties or sixties who received an inactivated influenza vaccine. The CDR3 protein is CASSYGGSGGTGELFF. The CDR3 nucleotides are TGTGCCAGCAGTTACGGAGGTAGCGGGGGCACCGGGGAGCTGTTTTTT.